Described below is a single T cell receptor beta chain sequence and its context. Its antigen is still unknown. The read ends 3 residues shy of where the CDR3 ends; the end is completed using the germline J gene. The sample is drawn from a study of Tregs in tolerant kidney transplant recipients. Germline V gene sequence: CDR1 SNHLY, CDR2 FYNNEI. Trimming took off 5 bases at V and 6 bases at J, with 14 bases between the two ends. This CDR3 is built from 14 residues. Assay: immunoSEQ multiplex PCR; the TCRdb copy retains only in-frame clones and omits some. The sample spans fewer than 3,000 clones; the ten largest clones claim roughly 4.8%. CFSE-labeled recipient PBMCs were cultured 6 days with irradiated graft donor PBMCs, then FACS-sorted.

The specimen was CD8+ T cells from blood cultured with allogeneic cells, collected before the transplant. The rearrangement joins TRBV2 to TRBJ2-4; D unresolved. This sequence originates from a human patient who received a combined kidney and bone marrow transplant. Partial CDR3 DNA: TGTGCCAGCAGTTCCCATCCCAGGAGAAACATT. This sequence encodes CASSSHPRRNI. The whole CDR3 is CASSSHPRRNIQYF.